This TCR beta chain stems from a study of blood T cell repertoires in COVID-19. Generated by immunoSEQ multiplex PCR, the TCRdb table keeps only in-frame clones and is missing some. The sample includes more than 200,000 clones, around 86% of them seen just once. This clonotype originated in a woman between 50 and 59 years old who had recovered from COVID-19. Source material: PBMCs or T cells enriched from blood (not recorded which).

CDR3: CASSDSDNEQFF. DNA of the CDR3: TGCGCCAGCAGTGATAGTGACAATGAGCAGTTCTTC. V and J are TRBV10-1 and TRBJ2-1; D ambiguous. The CDR3 runs 12 residues. The V gene's germline CDR1 is WNHNN and CDR2 SYGVQD (reference sequence). V was shortened by 3 bases and J by 5 bases, with 5 bases between the two germline ends.